Listed below are T cell receptor beta chains from one sample, sequenced in a study of human T cells and chemical hapten exposure. TCRdb called the 5' RACE reads again in MiXCR, with one record for every CDR3 protein. Of roughly 81,000 distinct CDR3 sequences in the sample, around 15% were seen once. These receptor sequences come from a female donor in good health. Each CDR3 is given without its conserved first and last residue. Each record gives: V gene, D gene, J gene, CDR3 length, CDR3 protein. A D gene is named only where the DNA matches it firmly.

v_call: TRBV7-9; d_call: NA; j_call: TRBJ1-2; cdr3_length: 12; cdr3_aa: ASSFQGIGDGYT
v_call: TRBV19; d_call: NA; j_call: TRBJ1-5; cdr3_length: 16; cdr3_aa: ASSIGGGRHNSIRAQH
v_call: TRBV19; d_call: NA; j_call: TRBJ1-3; cdr3_length: 12; cdr3_aa: ASSWGSSGNTIY
v_call: TRBV11-2; d_call: TRBD2; j_call: TRBJ2-3; cdr3_length: 14; cdr3_aa: ASSLVGGGTLDTQY
v_call: TRBV18; d_call: NA; j_call: TRBJ2-2; cdr3_length: 12; cdr3_aa: ASSPDIITGELF
v_call: TRBV12-3/TRBV12-4; d_call: TRBD1; j_call: TRBJ2-7; cdr3_length: 13; cdr3_aa: ASSYGTGGAYEQY
v_call: TRBV12-3/TRBV12-4; d_call: NA; j_call: TRBJ1-5; cdr3_length: 11; cdr3_aa: ASSFQLNQPQH
v_call: TRBV6-6; d_call: TRBD1; j_call: TRBJ2-2; cdr3_length: 15; cdr3_aa: ASSRSSGTGGPGELF
v_call: TRBV5-6; d_call: NA; j_call: TRBJ2-7; cdr3_length: 13; cdr3_aa: ASSFEYQGSDEQY
v_call: TRBV2; d_call: TRBD1; j_call: TRBJ1-2; cdr3_length: 11; cdr3_aa: ASGLDRGGGYT
v_call: TRBV12-3/TRBV12-4; d_call: TRBD2; j_call: TRBJ2-3; cdr3_length: 13; cdr3_aa: ASSLLAGTTDTQY
v_call: TRBV15; d_call: TRBD1; j_call: TRBJ2-7; cdr3_length: 11; cdr3_aa: ATSRDRPYEQY
v_call: TRBV6-6; d_call: TRBD1; j_call: TRBJ1-2; cdr3_length: 15; cdr3_aa: ASSDRAGAGGNYGYT
v_call: TRBV4-3; d_call: NA; j_call: TRBJ2-3; cdr3_length: 11; cdr3_aa: ASSQVLPDTQY
v_call: TRBV5-1; d_call: NA; j_call: TRBJ1-1; cdr3_length: 13; cdr3_aa: ASSFRTARNTEAF
v_call: TRBV7-2; d_call: TRBD1; j_call: TRBJ2-7; cdr3_length: 13; cdr3_aa: ASSPWTGRAYEQY
v_call: TRBV4-3; d_call: TRBD1; j_call: TRBJ2-3; cdr3_length: 13; cdr3_aa: ASSQGSGGRDTQY
v_call: TRBV3-1; d_call: NA; j_call: TRBJ1-2; cdr3_length: 13; cdr3_aa: ASSQRDLIGYGYT
v_call: TRBV12-3/TRBV12-4; d_call: NA; j_call: TRBJ2-1; cdr3_length: 10; cdr3_aa: ASSPSGGGRF
v_call: TRBV28; d_call: TRBD1; j_call: TRBJ1-1; cdr3_length: 14; cdr3_aa: ASSLLGTDRDSEAF
v_call: TRBV14; d_call: NA; j_call: TRBJ1-1; cdr3_length: 13; cdr3_aa: ASSPVRTGNTEAF
v_call: TRBV6-6; d_call: NA; j_call: TRBJ1-5; cdr3_length: 10; cdr3_aa: ASNREGQPQH
v_call: TRBV6-6; d_call: NA; j_call: TRBJ1-4; cdr3_length: 12; cdr3_aa: ASSYSATNEKLF
v_call: TRBV3-1; d_call: NA; j_call: TRBJ2-1; cdr3_length: 14; cdr3_aa: ASSLLGVSSYNEQF
v_call: TRBV28; d_call: TRBD1; j_call: TRBJ1-1; cdr3_length: 12; cdr3_aa: ASSPGTGATEAF
v_call: TRBV20-1; d_call: TRBD2; j_call: TRBJ2-5; cdr3_length: 13; cdr3_aa: SAREPSGDLETQY
v_call: TRBV12-3/TRBV12-4; d_call: NA; j_call: TRBJ2-7; cdr3_length: 11; cdr3_aa: ASSDGTYYEQY
v_call: TRBV7-6; d_call: NA; j_call: TRBJ1-5; cdr3_length: 12; cdr3_aa: ASSLVSGDQPQH
v_call: TRBV20-1; d_call: TRBD2; j_call: TRBJ2-2; cdr3_length: 15; cdr3_aa: SARGNGGAGGLGELF
v_call: TRBV11-2; d_call: NA; j_call: TRBJ2-7; cdr3_length: 13; cdr3_aa: ASSLSKGQPYEQY
v_call: TRBV29-1; d_call: NA; j_call: TRBJ1-5; cdr3_length: 11; cdr3_aa: SVGEGIGQPQH
v_call: TRBV6-1; d_call: NA; j_call: TRBJ2-7; cdr3_length: 12; cdr3_aa: ASSRQVTVYEQY
v_call: TRBV10-3; d_call: NA; j_call: TRBJ1-2; cdr3_length: 10; cdr3_aa: AISEPNYGYT
v_call: TRBV20-1; d_call: NA; j_call: TRBJ2-1; cdr3_length: 12; cdr3_aa: SARDEGYHNEQF
v_call: TRBV28; d_call: TRBD2; j_call: TRBJ2-1; cdr3_length: 13; cdr3_aa: ASSLGLAGEVGQF
v_call: TRBV20-1; d_call: NA; j_call: TRBJ1-1; cdr3_length: 12; cdr3_aa: SARKSILYTEAF
v_call: TRBV20-1; d_call: NA; j_call: TRBJ2-3; cdr3_length: 13; cdr3_aa: SASLHGISTDTQY
v_call: TRBV6-5; d_call: NA; j_call: TRBJ1-3; cdr3_length: 13; cdr3_aa: ASHRRGDSGNTIY
v_call: TRBV7-6; d_call: NA; j_call: TRBJ1-2; cdr3_length: 10; cdr3_aa: ASSLAAGGYT
v_call: TRBV10-1; d_call: NA; j_call: TRBJ1-2; cdr3_length: 8; cdr3_aa: ARRTDGYT
v_call: TRBV7-8; d_call: NA; j_call: TRBJ1-5; cdr3_length: 13; cdr3_aa: ASSIREGGGQPQH
v_call: TRBV3-2; d_call: NA; j_call: TRBJ2-4; cdr3_length: 12; cdr3_aa: ASSQGAGVNIQY
v_call: TRBV7-2; d_call: TRBD1; j_call: TRBJ2-1; cdr3_length: 13; cdr3_aa: ASTKSRDRGDRQF
v_call: TRBV11-2; d_call: TRBD1; j_call: TRBJ1-6; cdr3_length: 13; cdr3_aa: ASSLGAGGESPLH
v_call: TRBV20-1; d_call: NA; j_call: TRBJ1-5; cdr3_length: 12; cdr3_aa: SARDPRGVQPQH
v_call: TRBV10-3; d_call: NA; j_call: TRBJ2-3; cdr3_length: 10; cdr3_aa: AAGPNTDTQY
v_call: TRBV6-2/TRBV6-3; d_call: NA; j_call: TRBJ2-4; cdr3_length: 10; cdr3_aa: ASSYIGGMVH
v_call: TRBV2; d_call: NA; j_call: TRBJ2-2; cdr3_length: 13; cdr3_aa: ATSGGTSNTGELF
v_call: TRBV30; d_call: TRBD1; j_call: TRBJ1-2; cdr3_length: 13; cdr3_aa: AWSGGTGASYGYT
v_call: TRBV10-3; d_call: TRBD2; j_call: TRBJ2-1; cdr3_length: 14; cdr3_aa: AISESSGGLYNEQF
v_call: TRBV28; d_call: NA; j_call: TRBJ2-7; cdr3_length: 11; cdr3_aa: ASSLWTEGEQY